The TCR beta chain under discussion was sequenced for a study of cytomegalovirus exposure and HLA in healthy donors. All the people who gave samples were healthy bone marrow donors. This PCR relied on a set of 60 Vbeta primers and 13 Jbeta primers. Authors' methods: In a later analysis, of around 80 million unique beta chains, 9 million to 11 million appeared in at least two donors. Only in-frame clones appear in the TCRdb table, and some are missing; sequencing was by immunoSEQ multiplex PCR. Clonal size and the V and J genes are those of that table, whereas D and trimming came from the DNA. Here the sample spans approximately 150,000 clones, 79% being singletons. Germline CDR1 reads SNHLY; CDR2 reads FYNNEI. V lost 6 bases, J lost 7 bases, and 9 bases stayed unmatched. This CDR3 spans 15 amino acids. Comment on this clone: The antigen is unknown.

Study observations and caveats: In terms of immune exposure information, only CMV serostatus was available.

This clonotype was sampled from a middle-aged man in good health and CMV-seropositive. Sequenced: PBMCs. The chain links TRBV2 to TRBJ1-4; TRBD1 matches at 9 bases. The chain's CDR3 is CASSPLTGGGEKLFF. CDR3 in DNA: TGTGCCAGCAGCCCACTGACAGGGGGTGGTGAAAAACTGTTTTTT.